This is a list of T cell receptor beta chains from one sample in a study of T cell responses to AZD1222 COVID-19 vaccine. Clones were read by immunoSEQ multiplex PCR, and TCRdb kept only the in-frame ones, dropping some. The repertoire includes around 120,000 clones, 80% to 95% of them detected once, and roughly 1.1% sits in the top ten. The sequences come from peripheral blood, collected on day 0 of AZD1222 vaccination. The receptors come from an adult in good health. Each CDR3 is given with its conserved first and last residue. The D gene is left open where the match is weak. Size tells how often a clone was seen (once, few, many) or the class of an expanded clone, and some rows leave it out.

J: TRBJ2-3
V: TRBV7-2
size: NA
D: NA
CDR3: CASSPAPINTQYF
DNA: TGTGCCAGCAGCCCCGCCCCGATAAATACGCAGTATTTT

J: TRBJ1-2
V: TRBV6-5
size: NA
D: TRBD1
CDR3: CASSDGTGGRNGYTF
DNA: TGTGCCAGCAGCGACGGGACAGGGGGTAGGAATGGCTACACCTTC

J: TRBJ1-1
V: TRBV18
size: NA
D: TRBD1
CDR3: CASYLQGASSEAFF
DNA: TGTGCCAGCTACCTACAGGGGGCGAGTAGTGAAGCTTTCTTT

J: TRBJ2-1
V: TRBV27
size: NA
D: NA
CDR3: CASSPPDPGRGSYNEQFF
DNA: TGTGCCAGCAGTCCCCCGGACCCGGGAAGAGGGTCCTACAATGAGCAGTTCTTC

J: TRBJ1-2
V: TRBV7-2
size: NA
D: TRBD1
CDR3: CASSRQTGDGYTF
DNA: TGTGCCAGCAGCCGACAAACAGGGGACGGCTACACCTTC

J: TRBJ2-3
V: TRBV29-1
size: NA
D: TRBD2
CDR3: CSVETSGTDTQYF
DNA: TGCAGCGTTGAGACTAGCGGCACAGATACGCAGTATTTT

J: TRBJ1-1
V: TRBV9
size: NA
D: NA
CDR3: CASSVRAMDTEAFF
DNA: TGTGCCAGCAGCGTTAGGGCTATGGACACTGAAGCTTTCTTT

J: TRBJ1-3
V: TRBV21-1
size: NA
D: NA
CDR3: CASSSQGFNPKFSGNTIYF
DNA: TGTGCCAGCAGCTCCCAGGGGTTTAATCCAAAGTTCTCTGGAAACACCATATATTTT

J: TRBJ2-2
V: TRBV5-4
size: once
D: TRBD2
CDR3: CASSLEAGVPGELFF
DNA: TGTGCCAGCAGCTTGGAAGCGGGAGTGCCCGGGGAGCTGTTTTTT

J: TRBJ2-2
V: TRBV6-4
size: NA
D: NA
CDR3: CASSAGEETGELFF
DNA: TGTGCCAGCAGTGCAGGGGAGGAGACCGGGGAGCTGTTTTTT

J: TRBJ1-2
V: TRBV7-2
size: NA
D: NA
CDR3: CASSLNAAPTNYGYTF
DNA: TGTGCCAGCAGCTTAAATGCGGCACCTACTAACTATGGCTACACCTTC

J: TRBJ2-3
V: TRBV6-2/TRBV6-3
size: NA
D: NA
CDR3: CASSYQTGTTSTDTQYF
DNA: TGTGCCAGCAGTTACCAGACAGGTACTACCAGCACAGATACGCAGTATTTT

J: TRBJ2-5
V: TRBV27
size: NA
D: NA
CDR3: CASSLRVTRVETQYF
DNA: TGTGCCAGCAGTTTACGGGTCACTCGAGTGGAGACCCAGTACTTC

J: TRBJ1-1
V: TRBV2
size: once
D: TRBD1
CDR3: CASSANRQGNTEAFF
DNA: TGTGCCAGCAGCGCTAATAGACAGGGGAACACTGAAGCTTTCTTT

J: TRBJ2-7
V: TRBV11-2
size: NA
D: NA
CDR3: CASSLDLFSLDEQYF
DNA: TGTGCCAGCAGCTTAGATTTGTTCAGCCTCGACGAGCAGTACTTC

J: TRBJ1-3
V: TRBV9
size: NA
D: NA
CDR3: CASSVGPRNSGNTIYF
DNA: TGTGCCAGCAGCGTAGGGCCGAGGAACTCTGGAAACACCATATATTTT

J: TRBJ1-1
V: TRBV5-1
size: NA
D: NA
CDR3: CASSPSRTVNTEAFF
DNA: TGCGCCAGCAGCCCCTCCCGGACAGTGAACACTGAAGCTTTCTTT

J: TRBJ2-7
V: TRBV2
size: NA
D: NA
CDR3: CASSVRGAPYEQYF
DNA: TGTGCCAGCAGTGTAAGAGGGGCGCCCTACGAGCAGTACTTC

J: TRBJ2-1
V: TRBV14
size: NA
D: TRBD2
CDR3: CASSQAGTSVIEQFF
DNA: TGTGCCAGCAGCCAAGCCGGGACTAGCGTTATTGAGCAGTTCTTC

J: TRBJ2-5
V: TRBV5-1
size: NA
D: NA
CDR3: CASFTQGREETQYF
DNA: TGCGCCAGCTTCACCCAGGGGCGCGAGGAGACCCAGTACTTC

J: TRBJ2-2
V: TRBV5-6
size: NA
D: NA
CDR3: CASSFGRATGELFF
DNA: TGTGCCAGCAGCTTCGGACGGGCCACCGGGGAGCTGTTTTTT

J: TRBJ1-5
V: TRBV18
size: NA
D: NA
CDR3: CASSPPWVLQGPQPQHF
DNA: TGTGCCAGCTCACCACCCTGGGTCTTACAGGGCCCTCAGCCCCAGCATTTT

J: TRBJ1-1
V: TRBV7-2
size: NA
D: TRBD1
CDR3: CASSVEDRANTEAFF
DNA: TGTGCCAGCAGCGTAGAGGACAGGGCCAACACTGAAGCTTTCTTT

J: TRBJ2-2
V: TRBV30
size: NA
D: NA
CDR3: CAWSTGGELFF
DNA: TGTGCCTGGAGTACCGGCGGGGAGCTGTTTTTT

J: TRBJ1-1
V: TRBV6-5
size: NA
D: TRBD1
CDR3: CASSYQQGARSAFF
DNA: TGTGCCAGCAGTTACCAACAGGGGGCTAGGTCGGCTTTCTTT

J: TRBJ1-1
V: TRBV19
size: NA
D: NA
CDR3: CASSIVGGLGMNTEAFF
DNA: TGTGCCAGTAGTATAGTCGGGGGCTTAGGTATGAACACTGAAGCTTTCTTT

J: TRBJ2-2
V: TRBV7-3
size: NA
D: NA
CDR3: CASSLRSGVNTGELFF
DNA: TGTGCCAGCAGCTTAAGGTCCGGGGTGAACACCGGGGAGCTGTTTTTT

J: TRBJ2-1
V: TRBV4-1
size: NA
D: TRBD1
CDR3: CASSRSGQGLSYNEQFF
DNA: TGCGCCAGCAGCCGATCAGGACAGGGGTTATCCTACAATGAGCAGTTCTTC

J: TRBJ1-3
V: TRBV30
size: NA
D: NA
CDR3: CAWIGDITGNTIYF
DNA: TGTGCCTGGATAGGGGATATAACTGGAAACACCATATATTTT

J: TRBJ2-1
V: TRBV6-5
size: NA
D: NA
CDR3: CASSPVGSYNEQFF
DNA: TGTGCCAGCAGCCCCGTCGGTAGCTACAATGAGCAGTTCTTC